What follows describes a single TCR beta chain. Original data processing: Amplification of reference gene primers provided the estimated nucleated cell counts. The data were produced by immunoSEQ multiplex PCR, yet TCRdb's version contains in-frame clones alone and is incomplete. V and J calls and clone size are copied from that table; D and trimming were computed from the DNA. This table has 200,000 to 250,000 clones, less than 85% appearing once. This CDR3 has 13 residues. Germline V CDR1 and CDR2: MRHNA, SNTAGT. The ends were cut back, 6 bases at V and 13 bases at J, with 21 bases in the middle. This specimen comes from a study of blood T cell repertoires in COVID-19. Study overall: COVID-19 samples, acute and convalescent, were from the United States, Italy and Spain. Sources were T cells, B-cell-depleted T cells, or PBMCs; the material itself was cDNA or gDNA.

The clonotype comes from an elderly woman with acute or convalescent COVID-19. The sample comprised peripheral blood. V gene TRBV6-4 combines with J gene TRBJ1-2; no clear D gene. The CDR3 reads CASSSVGGFPVTF. CDR3 nucleotides: TGTGCCAGCAGCTCAGTGGGAGGTTTCCCTGTCACCTTC.